These 18 T cell receptor beta chains were all obtained from the same sample, sequenced in a study of blood T cell repertoires in COVID-19. Measured with immunoSEQ multiplex PCR; TCRdb has only the in-frame clones, and not every one. The repertoire consists of about 160,000 clones, with around nine tenths occurring once and the leading ten covering approximately 10%. Sample: peripheral blood. The receptor source for this set is a woman aged 70-85 years with COVID-19, enrolled during active disease.

The chain joins TRBV28 to TRBJ2-7; 7 bases are a match to TRBD1. Trimming cost V 5 bases and J 4 bases; bases outside gene matches: 11. Looked up from germline, CDR1 is MDHEN and CDR2 is SYDVKM. The CDR3 covers 15 residues. CDR3 residues: CASSLPGQRIYEQYF. The CDR3 nucleotides are TGTGCCAGCAGTCTCCCGGGACAGAGGATATACGAGCAGTACTTC.

This chain connects TRBV28 to TRBJ1-5, with TRBD1 matching over 9 bases. The CDR3 has 15 amino acids. Germline V gives CDR1 MDHEN, CDR2 SYDVKM. V shed 8 bases, J shed 2 bases, and the junction held 7 bases outside the gene matches. CDR3 DNA sequence: TGTGCCAGCCGAAAAACAGGGGGCGGCAATCAGCCCCAGCATTTT. Translation: CASRKTGGGNQPQHF.

The rearrangement joins TRBV29-1 to TRBJ2-5; D may be TRBD2 (5 bases). The CDR3 consists of 15 residues. CDR1 and CDR2 from the germline V gene are SQVTM and ANQGSEA. The ends were cut back, 0 bases at V and 5 bases at J, with 16 bases in the middle. The CDR3 sequence is CSVEDLSSPIETQYF. The DNA for the CDR3 is TGCAGCGTTGAAGATCTATCTAGCCCGATCGAGACCCAGTACTTC.

The chain couples TRBV7-9 to TRBJ1-6, with D perhaps TRBD1 (5 bases). The CDR3 runs 14 residues. V shed 2 bases and J shed 5 bases, with 7 bases lying between them. The germline V gene encodes CDR1 SEHNR and CDR2 FQNEAQ (reference sequence). CDR3 nucleotides: TGTGCCAGCAGCTTAATACAGGATAATTCACCCCTCCACTTT. Its translation is CASSLIQDNSPLHF.

The chain uses TRBV28 and TRBJ1-3, with 7 positions matching TRBD1. CDR3 length: 16 residues. Germline loops: CDR1 MDHEN, CDR2 SYDVKM. The V gene end was trimmed by 5 bases and the J gene end by 3 bases; junction bases not matched to a gene: 10. CDR3 coding DNA: TGTGCCAGCAGTCCACGGGGCAGGGGGTATGGAAACACCATATATTTT. This sequence encodes CASSPRGRGYGNTIYF.

The V and J genes are TRBV9 and TRBJ1-1, with D uncertain. CDR3 length: 13 residues. V shed 1 base and J shed 0 bases, with 4 bases lying between them. Germline V CDR1 and CDR2: SGDLS, YYNGEE. CDR3 bases: TGTGCCAGCAGCGTACAGATGAACACTGAAGCTTTCTTT. Amino acids: CASSVQMNTEAFF. Supplemented by reference TRBV9 and TRBJ1-1, the full variable domain reads DSGVTQTPKHLITATGQRVTLRCSPRSGDLSVYWYQQSLDQGLQFLIQYYNGEERAKGNILERFSAQQFPDLHSELNLSSLELGDSALYFCASSVQMNTEAFFGQGTRLTVV.

This rearrangement joins TRBV29-1 to TRBJ1-1, with a possible D match to TRBD1 (5 bases). Germline V gene lookup returns CDR1 SQVTM and CDR2 ANQGSEA. The CDR3 runs 14 residues. Trimming removed 7 bases from V and 3 bases from J, with 18 bases in between. CDR3 sequence reads: CSGSHSRVDTEAFF. DNA of the CDR3: TGCAGCGGTTCCCACTCCAGGGTGGACACTGAAGCTTTCTTT.

This clone appeared a few times. The chain links TRBV28 to TRBJ1-2; 7 bases match TRBD1. The germline V gene has CDR1 MDHEN and CDR2 SYDVKM. The V and J ends lost 3 bases and 6 bases, in that order; junction bases with no gene match: 16. The CDR3 spans 17 residues. The CDR3 loop reads CASSFLWRGGDNNGYTF. The CDR3 bases are TGTGCCAGCAGTTTTCTGTGGCGAGGGGGCGACAATAATGGCTACACCTTC.

V and J are TRBV7-9 and TRBJ2-3, with 9 positions matching TRBD1. The CDR3 loop spans 17 amino acids. Germline-derived CDR1 and CDR2 are SEHNR and FQNEAQ (reference sequence). The J segment lost 3 bases and the V segment lost 4 bases, leaving 11 bases of the junction unmatched. CDR3 protein: CASSSRDRVRWTDTQYF. As DNA, the CDR3 is TGTGCCAGCAGCTCCCGGGACAGGGTGCGGTGGACAGATACGCAGTATTTT.

The sample holds a few counts of this clone. This chain's CDR3 is CATSRDYNSPLHF. The CDR3 DNA sequence: TGTGCCACCAGCAGAGACTACAATTCACCCCTCCACTTT. This sequence joins TRBV15 and TRBJ1-6; the D is unclear. The CDR3 totals 13 residues. Trimming pared 0 bases from V and 7 bases from J, leaving 4 bases between. The germline V gene has CDR1 LNHNV and CDR2 YYDKDF (reference sequence).

The count of this clone is one. The CDR3 loop is CASSSSGGSDETQYF. The CDR3 nucleotides read TGCGCCAGCAGCTCTAGCGGGGGATCGGATGAGACCCAGTACTTC. The chain links TRBV5-1 to TRBJ2-5; TRBD2 aligns across 10 bases. The germline V gene encodes CDR1 SGHRS and CDR2 YFSETQ. V dropped 3 bases and J dropped 5; count of bases not matched to a gene: 7. This CDR3 is 15 amino acids long. Full variable domain (missing parts from reference TRBV5-1 and TRBJ2-5): KAGVTQTPRYLIKTRGQQVTLSCSPISGHRSVSWYQQTPGQGLQFLFEYFSETQRNKGNFPGRFSGRQFSNSRSEMNVSTLELGDSALYLCASSSSGGSDETQYFGPGTRLLVL.

The chain combines TRBV7-9 with TRBJ2-2; D is unclear. The CDR3 covers 14 residues. The germline CDR1 and CDR2 sequences are SEHNR and FQNEAQ (reference sequence). Trimming took 0 bases from V and 5 from J, leaving 7 bases between them. CDR3 nucleotides: TGTGCCAGCAGCTTAGCGGCAGAAACCGGGGAGCTGTTTTTT. Encoded protein: CASSLAAETGELFF.

The rearrangement joins TRBV23-1 to TRBJ2-5, with D perhaps matching TRBD2 (5 bases). TRBV23-1 counts as an open reading frame of uncertain function. Trimming shortened V by 10 bases and J by 4 bases, and 13 bases separated the two germline ends. CDR3 length: 12 amino acids. DNA of the CDR3: TGCGCCATGGGCGGGTGGGGAGAGACCCAGTACTTC. Its protein is CAMGGWGETQYF.

The gene calls are TRBV19 and TRBJ1-2; 8 bases agree with TRBD1. The CDR3 runs 16 residues. Looked up from germline, CDR1 is LNHDA and CDR2 is SQIVND (reference sequence). V gave up 5 bases and J gave up 4 bases; unmatched junction bases: 12. CDR3 in amino acids: CASSVGQGLLGYGYTF. The CDR3, as DNA: TGTGCCAGTAGTGTAGGACAGGGCCTTCTGGGCTATGGCTACACCTTC.

The gene calls are TRBV5-1 and TRBJ2-1; tentatively, D is TRBD1 (6 bases). The CDR3 extends over 16 amino acids. The V end was cut by 1 base, the J end by 0 bases, with 11 bases between. CDR1 is SGHRS and CDR2 is YFSETQ in the germline V gene. Here the CDR3 reads CASSLWGQGSYNEQFF. The CDR3 bases are TGCGCCAGCAGCTTGTGGGGGCAAGGCTCCTACAATGAGCAGTTCTTC.

The rearrangement links TRBV5-1 to TRBJ1-4; TRBD1 is a possible D gene (5 bases). V shed 4 bases and J shed 2 bases, with 9 bases lying between them. Germline V gene sequence: CDR1 SGHRS, CDR2 YFSETQ. This CDR3 comprises 14 residues. The CDR3, as DNA: TGCGCCAGCAGCACGGGGGGGACTAATGAAAAACTGTTTTTT. As protein: CASSTGGTNEKLFF.

This sequence joins TRBV6-6 and TRBJ1-2; TRBD1 matches at 8 bases. Germline assignment: CDR1 MNHNY and CDR2 SVGAGI (reference sequence). CDR3 size: 14 residues. The V segment lost 2 bases and the J segment 8 bases; nucleotides outside the gene matches: 7. CDR3 amino acids: CASSYGGTGSGYTF. The CDR3 DNA follows: TGTGCCAGCAGTTACGGCGGGACAGGATCCGGCTACACCTTC.

The J gene is TRBJ2-1, the V gene TRBV5-1, with TRBD2 matching 9 bases. V shed 4 bases, J shed 4 bases, and the junction held 6 bases outside the gene matches. CDR1 and CDR2 from the germline V gene are SGHRS and YFSETQ. This CDR3 is 15 amino acids long. The CDR3 DNA reads TGCGCCAGCAGCCCCGGGACTAGCAGGTACAATGAGCAGTTCTTC. Translating gives CASSPGTSRYNEQFF.